This TCR beta chain was obtained from a study of blood T cell repertoires in COVID-19. Overall study: COVID-19 samples from acute and convalescent phases originated in the United States, Italy and Spain. From T cells, B-cell-depleted T cells, or PBMCs came the material, which was cDNA or gDNA.

As processed by the authors: Amplification of reference gene primers provided the estimated nucleated cell counts. Profiled with immunoSEQ multiplex PCR; TCRdb holds only in-frame clones, not every one. V and J calls and clone size are as listed in that table; D and trimming were resolved from the DNA. This sample has about 59,000 clones, with around 80% found just once. The source material was peripheral blood. The source is a man in his sixties with acute or convalescent COVID-19.

This chain's CDR3 is CASTVVQGTYEQYF. CDR3 DNA: TGTGCCAGCACAGTCGTACAGGGGACCTACGAGCAGTACTTC. V gene TRBV18 combines with J gene TRBJ2-7; 7 bases align to TRBD1. Trimming removed 8 bases from V and 2 bases from J; junction bases left unmatched: 9. Germline V gene lookup returns CDR1 KGHSH and CDR2 LQKENI. The CDR3 has 14 residues.